A selection of T cell receptor beta chains follows, all from one sample in a study of T cells after yellow fever vaccination. TCRdb re-called the 5' RACE reads with MiXCR, one entry per CDR3 protein. The table lists some 670,000 distinct CDR3 sequences, approximately 13% of them singletons. The sample was PBMCs, taken on the day of the yellow fever booster vaccination. These receptors all stem from a young man who received the YFV17D yellow fever vaccine. CDR3s include the opening cysteine and the closing phenylalanine or tryptophan. Fields, in order: clone size, J gene, D gene, V gene, CDR3 DNA, CDR3 protein. The D gene is left open where the match is weak. The listing skips clone size in some rows; elsewhere it reads once, few, many or a size class.

clone size: many
J gene: TRBJ1-1
D gene: NA
V gene: TRBV12-3/TRBV12-4
CDR3 DNA: TGTGCCAGCAGTCTCCGGACGGGGAACACTGAAGCTTTCTTT
CDR3 protein: CASSLRTGNTEAFF

clone size: NA
J gene: TRBJ2-7
D gene: NA
V gene: TRBV7-9
CDR3 DNA: TGTGCCAGCAGCCCGCCCCTCCGGAGGGAGGACTCCTACGAGCAGTACTTC
CDR3 protein: CASSPPLRREDSYEQYF

clone size: many
J gene: TRBJ2-3
D gene: NA
V gene: TRBV28
CDR3 DNA: TGTGCCAGCAGACCCGGGACCAACACAGATACGCAGTATTTT
CDR3 protein: CASRPGTNTDTQYF

clone size: NA
J gene: TRBJ2-7
D gene: NA
V gene: TRBV7-2
CDR3 DNA: TGTGCCAGCAGCTCCCTTTCTGTGGAATACGAGCAGTACTTC
CDR3 protein: CASSSLSVEYEQYF

clone size: NA
J gene: TRBJ2-1
D gene: TRBD2
V gene: TRBV6-1
CDR3 DNA: TGTTCCAGCAGTGAAACGGGACTAGCGTACAATGAGCAGTTCTTC
CDR3 protein: CSSSETGLAYNEQFF

clone size: NA
J gene: TRBJ2-7
D gene: NA
V gene: TRBV11-2
CDR3 DNA: TGTGCCAGCTCCCCAGAGGGACAATCGGGCTACGAGCAGTACTTC
CDR3 protein: CASSPEGQSGYEQYF

clone size: few
J gene: TRBJ2-7
D gene: NA
V gene: TRBV6-2/TRBV6-3
CDR3 DNA: TGTGCCAGCAGTTATCCGAACAGGGTATCCTACGAGCAGTACTTC
CDR3 protein: CASSYPNRVSYEQYF

clone size: few
J gene: TRBJ2-1
D gene: TRBD2
V gene: TRBV5-1
CDR3 DNA: TGCGCCAGCAGCTTGGAGGGGACTAGCGGGAACCCTTACAATGAGCAGTTCTTC
CDR3 protein: CASSLEGTSGNPYNEQFF

clone size: few
J gene: TRBJ2-7
D gene: TRBD1
V gene: TRBV27
CDR3 DNA: TGTGCCAGCAGTTCGATCGGGACAGGGATATACGAGCAGTACTTC
CDR3 protein: CASSSIGTGIYEQYF

clone size: NA
J gene: TRBJ1-1
D gene: TRBD1
V gene: TRBV5-1
CDR3 DNA: TGCGCCAGCAGCCCTCCGGGACAGGGCGACACTGAAGCTTTCTTT
CDR3 protein: CASSPPGQGDTEAFF

clone size: few
J gene: TRBJ1-3
D gene: NA
V gene: TRBV29-1
CDR3 DNA: TGCAGCGCCTCTGGGGGGAGTATCAACACCATATATTTT
CDR3 protein: CSASGGSINTIYF

clone size: NA
J gene: TRBJ2-1
D gene: TRBD1
V gene: TRBV29-1
CDR3 DNA: TGCAGCGCCAAGGACAGGGGCCCTTTCACTGAGCAGTTCTTC
CDR3 protein: CSAKDRGPFTEQFF

clone size: NA
J gene: TRBJ2-1
D gene: NA
V gene: TRBV10-3
CDR3 DNA: TGTGCCATCAGTGAGGGGTCAGGGAGTATCAATGAGCAGTTCTTC
CDR3 protein: CAISEGSGSINEQFF

clone size: NA
J gene: TRBJ1-1
D gene: NA
V gene: TRBV20-1
CDR3 DNA: TGCAGTGCTAGAGCGTGGTTTGCCACTGAAGCTTTCTTT
CDR3 protein: CSARAWFATEAFF

clone size: NA
J gene: TRBJ2-1
D gene: TRBD2
V gene: TRBV6-2/TRBV6-3
CDR3 DNA: TGTGCCAGCGGACTTCGTCGGGAGGCCGAATTC
CDR3 protein: CASGLRREAEF

clone size: few
J gene: TRBJ2-5
D gene: TRBD2
V gene: TRBV6-2/TRBV6-3
CDR3 DNA: TGTGCCAGCATCCCTACCTCCAGCGGGGTTAACCAAGAGACCCAGTACTTC
CDR3 protein: CASIPTSSGVNQETQYF

clone size: few
J gene: TRBJ1-5
D gene: NA
V gene: TRBV7-2
CDR3 DNA: TGTGCCAGCAGCTTAGTTGCTCAGGGGCATCAGCCCCAGCATTTT
CDR3 protein: CASSLVAQGHQPQHF

clone size: once
J gene: TRBJ2-7
D gene: TRBD2
V gene: TRBV7-2
CDR3 DNA: TGTGCCAGCAGCCCCGTAGCGGGAGGTAGGGACGAGCAGTACTTC
CDR3 protein: CASSPVAGGRDEQYF

clone size: NA
J gene: TRBJ1-6
D gene: NA
V gene: TRBV5-1
CDR3 DNA: TGCGCCAGCAGCCGTCAGGGACAACAATCACCCCTCCACTTT
CDR3 protein: CASSRQGQQSPLHF

clone size: NA
J gene: TRBJ2-1
D gene: NA
V gene: TRBV30
CDR3 DNA: TGTGCCTGGAGTCATCCCCGTAGCGCTGCAACTAATGAGCAGTTCTTC
CDR3 protein: CAWSHPRSAATNEQFF